This T cell receptor (beta chain) was captured in a study of cytomegalovirus exposure and HLA in healthy donors. Overall study findings and caveats: Fewer N-insertions than the roughly 600-donor mean were reportedly shown by an Asian-associated ancestry cluster in a later analysis. Rarity characterized most TCR sequences, yet some public TCRs appeared in many donors. The majority of CMV-associated TCR beta chains were reported as apparently HLA-restricted in a later analysis. Earlier results showed most TCR beta V segments being productive about 90% or about 30% of the time.

Germline CDR1 and CDR2: MDHEN and SYDVKM. The V end lost 1 base, the J end lost 2 bases, and 9 bases lay between the germline ends. This CDR3 has 14 amino acids. About this clone: Antigen specificity is unknown.

PCR employed 60 Vbeta and 13 Jbeta primers. This table comes from immunoSEQ multiplex PCR, and its TCRdb copy is limited to in-frame clones, with some not included. The table lists approximately 170,000 clones, roughly 80% of them singletons. The chain couples TRBV28 to TRBJ2-7, with D possibly matching TRBD2 (5 bases). Sequenced input: PBMCs. The clonotype comes from a young man in good health and CMV-seropositive. The CDR3, as DNA: TGTGCCAGCAGTTTATTTCGGGAAACCTACGAGCAGTACTTC. Its protein is CASSLFRETYEQYF.